This section outlines one T cell receptor beta chain sequence together with its context. Its antigen is not known. The CDR3 spans 12 residues. With 6 bases clipped from V and 9 bases from J, the junction kept 5 bases outside the gene matches. These data belong to a study of response to subunit inactivated influenza vaccine. Study results and limitations: New T cells are recruited in small numbers by each seasonal influenza vaccination, according to the authors' suggestion.

From the RT-PCR reads, TCRdb called clonotypes with MiXCR, one entry per CDR3 protein. This sample has hundreds of thousands of distinct CDR3 sequences; around 20% occur once, and the top ten carry 11%. The J gene is TRBJ2-1, the V gene TRBV12-3 or TRBV12-4; 7 nucleotides align to TRBD1. The material was PBMCs from blood, obtained less than 6 days after vaccination. The TCR originated in a man in his fifties who received an inactivated influenza vaccine. The DNA for the CDR3 is TGTGCCAGCAGCCCAGGGGGATCTGAGCAGTTCTTC. This codes for CASSPGGSEQFF.